Listed below are T cell receptor beta chains from one sample, sequenced in a study of beta chain features in type 1 diabetes. Only in-frame clones appear in the TCRdb table, and some are missing; sequencing was by immunoSEQ multiplex PCR. The table has roughly 150,000 clones, under 9.5% seen once; the top ten hold under 0.55%. Sequencing input: central memory CD4+ T cells from blood. Receptor source: a man aged 18 to 29 with type 1 diabetes. Both conserved end residues are part of each CDR3. Each record gives: J gene, V gene, CDR3 length, clone size, D gene, CDR3 protein, CDR3 DNA. A D gene is named only where the DNA matches it firmly. Rows give clone size only sometimes, using once, few, many, or a class for an expanded clone.

>TRBJ2-5|TRBV5-1|16|-|TRBD2
CASSLLLAGAQETQYF
TGCGCCAGCAGCTTGTTACTAGCGGGGGCCCAAGAGACCCAGTACTTC
>TRBJ2-5|TRBV6-6|14|few|TRBD2
CASRYGGAQETQYF
TGTGCCAGCAGATACGGGGGGGCCCAAGAGACCCAGTACTTC
>TRBJ1-2|TRBV28|15|few|TRBD1
CASSPRDRPNYGYTF
TGTGCCAGCAGCCCCCGGGACAGGCCGAACTATGGCTACACCTTC
>TRBJ2-1|TRBV18|14|-|TRBD1
CASSPPGQGNEQFF
TGTGCCAGCTCACCCCCAGGACAGGGCAATGAGCAGTTCTTC
>TRBJ1-2|TRBV2|18|-|TRBD1
CASSEAKGQAGGDYGYTF
TGTGCCAGCAGTGAAGCAAAGGGACAGGCTGGTGGGGACTATGGCTACACCTTC
>TRBJ2-5|TRBV28|15|many|TRBD1
CASSSPTGAEETQYF
TGTGCCAGCAGTTCCCCGACAGGGGCGGAAGAGACCCAGTACTTC
>TRBJ2-5|TRBV7-2|15|-|TRBD1
CASSPQTGGGETQYF
TGTGCCAGCAGCCCTCAGACAGGGGGAGGCGAGACCCAGTACTTC
>TRBJ2-7|TRBV10-1|15|few|TRBD2
CASSASGLATYEQYF
TGCGCCAGCAGTGCCTCAGGACTAGCGACGTACGAGCAGTACTTC
>TRBJ2-3|TRBV25-1|14|-|TRBD2
CASGSGGSTDTQYF
TGTGCCAGCGGTAGCGGGGGATCCACAGATACGCAGTATTTT
>TRBJ2-2|TRBV5-1|16|few|TRBD1
CASSLGQGAGTGELFF
TGCGCCAGCAGCTTGGGCCAGGGGGCAGGCACCGGGGAGCTGTTTTTT
>TRBJ1-6|TRBV2|15|few|TRBD1
CASSEQTGRNSPLHF
TGTGCCAGCAGTGAACAGACAGGGAGGAATTCACCCCTCCACTTT
>TRBJ1-5|TRBV2|13|few|-
CASSIWRDQPQHF
TGTGCCAGCTCAATCTGGAGGGACCAGCCCCAGCATTTT
>TRBJ2-7|TRBV4-3|15|few|-
CASSHAGQPSPRPYF
TGCGCCAGCAGCCATGCTGGACAGCCTTCCCCCCGACCGTACTTC
>TRBJ2-3|TRBV7-9|15|-|TRBD2
CASSPVSGGADTQYF
TGTGCCAGCAGCCCCGTTAGCGGGGGGGCAGATACGCAGTATTTT
>TRBJ1-2|TRBV9|16|few|-
CASSVVGELTNYGYTF
TGTGCCAGCAGCGTAGTAGGGGAACTAACTAACTATGGCTACACCTTC